This T cell receptor (beta chain) stems from a study of T cells after yellow fever vaccination. The germline V gene has CDR1 LGHDT and CDR2 YNNKEL (reference sequence). The CDR3 has 14 amino acids. V was pared by 2 bases and J by 2 bases, with 3 bases of the junction left unmatched. This clonotype was counted at least ten times. TCRdb ran MiXCR on the 5' RACE reads and lists one entry per CDR3 protein. The sample consists of about 130,000 distinct CDR3 sequences, approximately 6.6% of them appearing once. This receptor was identified in a man aged 30 to 39 who received the YFV17D yellow fever vaccine. Sequenced material: CD4+ T cells sorted from PBMCs, taken 10 days after the yellow fever booster vaccination. The chain joins TRBV3-1 to TRBJ2-7; 7 bases map to TRBD1. For the CDR3, the DNA is TGTGCCAGCAGCCAACGGGACAGAACCTACGAGCAGTACTTC. Amino acids: CASSQRDRTYEQYF.